Listed below are T cell receptor beta chains from one sample, sequenced in a study of blood T cell repertoires in COVID-19. TCRdb's copy holds only in-frame clones and misses some; the assay was immunoSEQ multiplex PCR. The sample contains more than 250,000 clones, roughly 90% of which appear only once. The specimen was peripheral blood. The receptors originated from a man aged 18 to 30 who had recovered from COVID-19. The CDR3 runs from the conserved cysteine through the conserved F or W. D genes are given only for firm matches. For some rows the clone size is stated as once, few or many, or as a class when expanded; others skip it.

size	D	V	J	length	CDR3
-	-	TRBV20-1	TRBJ2-3	14	CSASSRELTDTQYF
-	-	TRBV11-2	TRBJ2-7	16	CASSQRPGLITYEQYF
-	-	TRBV28	TRBJ1-5	14	CASSLGRFNQPQHF
-	TRBD1	TRBV10-3	TRBJ2-1	13	CAISESDRVGQFF
-	-	TRBV7-8	TRBJ2-1	16	CASSFPGGYSYNEQFF
-	TRBD1	TRBV5-5	TRBJ1-1	14	CASSPGQGGSEAFF
-	TRBD1	TRBV18	TRBJ1-2	15	CASSPQGAPDYGYTF
-	-	TRBV2	TRBJ2-1	13	CASSGEPYNEQFF
-	-	TRBV18	TRBJ2-7	14	CASSMGTGTYEQYF
once	-	TRBV11-1	TRBJ2-3	16	CASSPPEGVITDTQYF
-	TRBD1	TRBV14	TRBJ1-2	13	CASRRDRDYGYTF
-	TRBD2	TRBV7-3	TRBJ2-3	24	CASSLKRVGASGRTGQYPPDTQYF
-	-	TRBV2	TRBJ1-1	14	CASSEGPKNTEAFF
once	-	TRBV7-9	TRBJ1-6	14	CASSLEVYNSPLHF
-	-	TRBV18	TRBJ2-7	14	CASSPPSRDYEQYF
-	-	TRBV18	TRBJ1-1	15	CASSPRGVKNTEAFF
-	TRBD1	TRBV19	TRBJ1-1	15	CASSFSGTANTEAFF
-	TRBD1	TRBV29-1	TRBJ2-2	14	CSAQGAMGTGELFF
-	-	TRBV6-4	TRBJ2-2	13	CASIWANTGELFF
-	-	TRBV10-3	TRBJ2-7	15	CAISEGHSGSYEQYF
-	TRBD1	TRBV15	TRBJ1-6	15	CATSRVDRGRSPLHF
-	-	TRBV10-1	TRBJ2-1	14	CASSEFEGANEQFF
-	-	TRBV7-9	TRBJ2-3	17	CASSFSRRLVQSDTQYF
-	-	TRBV25-1	TRBJ2-7	14	CASSVTGGGYEQYF
-	-	TRBV25-1	TRBJ1-1	14	CASSATATNTEAFF
-	-	TRBV9	TRBJ2-3	15	CASSVGVESTDTQYF
-	-	TRBV9	TRBJ1-1	13	CASSVGRGGAAFF
-	-	TRBV5-6	TRBJ2-1	15	CASSARDLSAGEQFF
-	-	TRBV3-1/TRBV3-2	TRBJ1-2	13	CASTFHRGYGYTF
-	-	TRBV21-1	TRBJ2-2	16	CASSKGRRGNTGELFF
few	-	TRBV9	TRBJ1-1	14	CASSVGSLNTEAFF
-	-	TRBV15	TRBJ1-4	15	CATSRPGAFNEKLFF
once	TRBD2	TRBV19	TRBJ2-3	18	CASSIDLAGGPSTDTQYF
-	TRBD2	TRBV9	TRBJ2-6	18	CASSAPRRGISGANVLTF
-	TRBD2	TRBV6-6	TRBJ2-1	16	CASSYSLAGGQNEQFF
-	TRBD2	TRBV6-5	TRBJ2-1	15	CASSTTGTSTNEQFF
-	TRBD1	TRBV5-1	TRBJ1-1	14	CASSARQGNTEAFF